The source of this T cell receptor beta chain is a study of blood T cell repertoires in COVID-19 (dated by TCRdb to the early 2020s). Regarding the research as a whole: Samples from collaborators originated in the United States, Italy and Spain and spanned both the acute and convalescent phases of COVID-19. The prospective study material was composed of cDNA or gDNA derived from T cells, B-cell-depleted T cells, or PBMCs. Deeply sampled blood TCRbeta repertoires from subjects exposed to, actively infected with, or recovered from COVID-19 were included in the dataset. The repertoires were released in a freely available public database meant as a resource for research on the immune response to SARS-CoV-2. Samples came from the ongoing ImmuneRACE study (first 160 participants) plus 1,254 subjects from 6 global collaborators. The sample metadata nearly always contained a de-identified subject ID, COVID-19 status, age in years and sex. HLA class I and class II types, where available, came from metadata supplied by the sample provider rather than from assay-based typing.

The paper as a whole reports these results and caveats: The amount of clinical and demographic metadata varied by source and participant and was provided uncurated.

Each collaborating institution followed its own protocols to collect whole blood in K2EDTA tubes. For TCRbeta analysis, collaborators shipped samples as frozen whole blood, isolated PBMCs, or DNA extracted from either of those sample types. As regards this clone: No cognate antigen has been identified for it. Base qualities are not at hand, and no much larger clone is one base apart.

In the germline V gene (reference sequence), CDR1 corresponds to LNHDA and CDR2 to SQIVND. The CDR3, from cysteine to phenylalanine, totals 14 residues. Solely the CDR3 DNA is kept, with 42 bases framed from the first base. V loses 6 bases at its end and J loses 7 bases; junction bases beyond the gene matches: 6. The immunoSEQ Assay, a bias-controlled multiplex PCR, was used to amplify TCRbeta CDR3 regions from genomic DNA. The authors' analysis ran thus. Nucleated cell counts per sample were estimated from amplification of reference gene primers within the assay. To quantify the absolute abundance of each unique TCRbeta CDR3 rearrangement, sequence reads were collapsed and filtered. For each sample, productive Simpson clonality was calculated as the square root of Simpson's diversity index across productive rearrangements. TCRdb holds this immuneACCESS table with in-frame rearrangements only. Some clones are missing; in checked studies, unresolved V genes explain under half, and the rest has no known cause. From that table come the V and J calls and clone size; the DNA was used to work out D and trimming. The sample data list approximately 200,000 clones, and 80% to 90% of these were observed just once. Of the sample, 2.2% is held by the ten largest clones.

The chain links TRBV19 with TRBJ1-2, and 12 junctional nucleotides match TRBD1. What was sequenced was peripheral blood. This TCR was recovered from a woman between 45 and 65 years old with acute or convalescent COVID-19. The sequenced DNA is TGTGCCAGTAGCCGGGACAGGGGGCTTTTTGGCTACACCTTC. Its protein product is CASSRDRGLFGYTF.